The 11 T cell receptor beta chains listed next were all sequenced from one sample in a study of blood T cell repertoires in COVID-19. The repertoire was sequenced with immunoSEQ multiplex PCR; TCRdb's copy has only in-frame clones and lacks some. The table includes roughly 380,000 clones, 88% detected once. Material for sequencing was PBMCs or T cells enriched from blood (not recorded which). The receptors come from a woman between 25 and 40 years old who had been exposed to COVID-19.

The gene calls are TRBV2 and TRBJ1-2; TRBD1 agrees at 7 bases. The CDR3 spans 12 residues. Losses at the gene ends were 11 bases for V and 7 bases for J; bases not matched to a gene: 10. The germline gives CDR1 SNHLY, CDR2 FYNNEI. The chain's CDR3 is CASMTGTSGYTF. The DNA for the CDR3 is TGTGCCTCGATGACAGGGACGTCTGGCTACACCTTC.

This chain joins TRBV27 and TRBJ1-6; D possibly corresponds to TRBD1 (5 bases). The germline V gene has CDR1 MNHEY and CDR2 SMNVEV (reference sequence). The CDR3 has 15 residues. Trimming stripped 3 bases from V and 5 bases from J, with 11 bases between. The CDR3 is CASSFLGGNNSPLHF. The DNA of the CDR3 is TGTGCCAGCAGTTTTCTGGGGGGGAATAATTCACCCCTCCACTTT.

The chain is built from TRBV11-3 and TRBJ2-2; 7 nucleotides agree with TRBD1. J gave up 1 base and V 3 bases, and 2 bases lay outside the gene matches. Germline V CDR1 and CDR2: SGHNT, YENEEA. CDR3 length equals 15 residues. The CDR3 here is CASSFGQVNTGELFF. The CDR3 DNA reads TGTGCCAGCAGCTTCGGACAGGTGAACACCGGGGAGCTGTTTTTT. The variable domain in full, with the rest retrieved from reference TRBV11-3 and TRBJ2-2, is EAGVVQSPRYKIIEKKQPVAFWCNPISGHNTLYWYLQNLGQGPELLIRYENEEAVDDSQLPKDRFSAERLKGVDSTLKIQPAELGDSAVYLCASSFGQVNTGELFFGEGSRLTVL.

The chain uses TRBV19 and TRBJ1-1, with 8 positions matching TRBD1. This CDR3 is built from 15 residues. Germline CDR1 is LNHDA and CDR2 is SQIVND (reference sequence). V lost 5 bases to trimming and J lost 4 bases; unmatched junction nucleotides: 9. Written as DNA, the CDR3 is TGTGCCAGTAGTGCCGGGACAGGTTTGGGCACTGAAGCTTTCTTT. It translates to CASSAGTGLGTEAFF.

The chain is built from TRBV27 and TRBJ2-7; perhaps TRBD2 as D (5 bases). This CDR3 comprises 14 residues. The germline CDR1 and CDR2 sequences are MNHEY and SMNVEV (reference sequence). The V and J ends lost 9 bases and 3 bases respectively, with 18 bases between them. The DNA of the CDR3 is TGTGCCAGACCAGACACCAGCGGAAACTACGAGCAGTACTTC. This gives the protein CARPDTSGNYEQYF.

The CDR3 region has the DNA TGTGCCAGCAGAAAGGCCGGGACAGGGAGCCCCTACGAGCAGTACTTC. Translating gives CASRKAGTGSPYEQYF. The chain joins TRBV28 to TRBJ2-7; 9 nucleotides agree with TRBD1. V was pared by 6 bases and J by 2 bases, with 11 bases of the junction left unmatched. The CDR3 is made up of 16 amino acids. Germline CDR1 reads MDHEN; CDR2 reads SYDVKM.

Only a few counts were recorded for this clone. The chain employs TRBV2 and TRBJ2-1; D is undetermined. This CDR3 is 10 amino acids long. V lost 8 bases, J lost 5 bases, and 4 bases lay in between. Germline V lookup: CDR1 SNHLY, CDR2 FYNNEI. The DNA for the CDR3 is TGTGCCAGCTATGACAATGAGCAGTTCTTC. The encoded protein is CASYDNEQFF.

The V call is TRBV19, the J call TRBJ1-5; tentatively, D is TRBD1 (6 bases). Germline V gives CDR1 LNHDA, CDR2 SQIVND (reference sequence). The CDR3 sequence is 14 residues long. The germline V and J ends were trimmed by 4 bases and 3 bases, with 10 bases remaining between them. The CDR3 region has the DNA TGTGCCAGTAGTAACAGGGACGCCAATCAGCCCCAGCATTTT. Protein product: CASSNRDANQPQHF.

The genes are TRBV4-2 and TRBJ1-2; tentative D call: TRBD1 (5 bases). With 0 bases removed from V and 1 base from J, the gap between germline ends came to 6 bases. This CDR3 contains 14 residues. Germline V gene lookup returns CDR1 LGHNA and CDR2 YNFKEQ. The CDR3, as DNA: TGTGCCAGCAGCCAAGAGGACATTAACTATGGCTACACCTTC. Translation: CASSQEDINYGYTF.

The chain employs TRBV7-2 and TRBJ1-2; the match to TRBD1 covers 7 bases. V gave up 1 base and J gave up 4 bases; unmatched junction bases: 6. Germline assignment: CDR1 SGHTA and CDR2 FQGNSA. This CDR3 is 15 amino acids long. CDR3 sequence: CASSLESTGPYGYTF. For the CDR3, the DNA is TGTGCCAGCAGCTTAGAATCGACAGGGCCCTATGGCTACACCTTC.

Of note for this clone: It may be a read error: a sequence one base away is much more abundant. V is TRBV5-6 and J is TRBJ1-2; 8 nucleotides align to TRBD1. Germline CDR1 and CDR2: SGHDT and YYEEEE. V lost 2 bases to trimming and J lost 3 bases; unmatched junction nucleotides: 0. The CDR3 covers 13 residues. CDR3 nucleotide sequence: TGTGCCAGCAGCTTACAGGGGGACTATGGCTACACCTTC. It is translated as CASSLQGDYGYTF.